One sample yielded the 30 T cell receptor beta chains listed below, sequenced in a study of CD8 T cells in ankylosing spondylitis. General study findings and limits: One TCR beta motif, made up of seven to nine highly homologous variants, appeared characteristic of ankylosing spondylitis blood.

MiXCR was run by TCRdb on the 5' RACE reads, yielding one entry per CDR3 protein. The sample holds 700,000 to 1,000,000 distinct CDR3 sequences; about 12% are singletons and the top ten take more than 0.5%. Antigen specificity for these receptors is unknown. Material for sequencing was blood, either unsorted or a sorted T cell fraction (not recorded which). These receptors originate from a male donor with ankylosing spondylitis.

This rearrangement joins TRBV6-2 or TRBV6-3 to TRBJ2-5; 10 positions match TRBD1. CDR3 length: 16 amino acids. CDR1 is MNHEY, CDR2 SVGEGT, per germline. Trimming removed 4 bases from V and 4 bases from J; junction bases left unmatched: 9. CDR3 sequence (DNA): TGTGCCAGCAGTTCCCGGGACAGGGGTTTTGGAGAGACCCAGTACTTC. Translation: CASSSRDRGFGETQYF.

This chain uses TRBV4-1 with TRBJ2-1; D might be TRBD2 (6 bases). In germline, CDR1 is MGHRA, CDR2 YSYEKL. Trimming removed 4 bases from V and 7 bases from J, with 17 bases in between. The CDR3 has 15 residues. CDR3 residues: CASSLSPVGRNEQFF. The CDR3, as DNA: TGCGCCAGCAGCCTTTCACCGGTGGGGAGGAATGAGCAGTTCTTC.

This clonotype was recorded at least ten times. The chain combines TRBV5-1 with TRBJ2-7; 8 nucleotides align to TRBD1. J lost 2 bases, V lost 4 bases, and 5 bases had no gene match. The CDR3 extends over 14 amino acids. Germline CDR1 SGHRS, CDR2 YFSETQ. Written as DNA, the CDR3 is TGCGCCAGCAGCCGACAGGGGTCCACCTACGAGCAGTACTTC. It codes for CASSRQGSTYEQYF.

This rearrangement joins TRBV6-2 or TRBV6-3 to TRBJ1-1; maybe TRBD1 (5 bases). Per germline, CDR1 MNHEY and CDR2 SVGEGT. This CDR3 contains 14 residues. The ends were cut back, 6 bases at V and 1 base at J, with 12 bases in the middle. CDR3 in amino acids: CASRDRRENTEAFF. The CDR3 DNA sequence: TGTGCCAGCAGAGACAGACGGGAGAACACTGAAGCTTTCTTT.

The CDR3: CASSLFVSEQYF. The CDR3 nucleotides read TGTGCCAGCAGCCTGTTTGTCAGCGAGCAGTACTTC. This chain joins TRBV7-2 and TRBJ2-7; D not certain. Germline V gene sequence: CDR1 SGHTA, CDR2 FQGNSA. This CDR3 is built from 12 residues. V dropped 5 bases and J dropped 6 bases, with 11 bases sitting between them.

CDR3 coding DNA: TGTGCCAGAAGCTTGCGCAGGGGTGGCTCACCCCTCCACTTT. Protein sequence: CARSLRRGGSPLHF. This chain uses TRBV5-3 with TRBJ1-6, with D possibly being TRBD1 (6 bases). TRBV5-3 is an open reading frame, and its role is uncertain. The V gene lost 1 base and the J gene lost 10 bases, with 12 bases spanning the gap. The CDR3 covers 14 residues.

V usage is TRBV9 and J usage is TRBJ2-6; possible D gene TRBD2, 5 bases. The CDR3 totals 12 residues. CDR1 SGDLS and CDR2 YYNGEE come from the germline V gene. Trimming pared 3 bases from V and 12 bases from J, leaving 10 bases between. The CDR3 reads CASSAPGLVLTF. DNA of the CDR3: TGTGCCAGCAGCGCCCCCGGACTCGTCCTGACTTTC.

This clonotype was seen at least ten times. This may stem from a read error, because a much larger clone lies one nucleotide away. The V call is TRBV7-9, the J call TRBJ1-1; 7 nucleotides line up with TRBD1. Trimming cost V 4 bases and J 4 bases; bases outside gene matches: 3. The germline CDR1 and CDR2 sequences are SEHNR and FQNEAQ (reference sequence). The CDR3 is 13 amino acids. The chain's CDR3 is CASSSQGITEAFF. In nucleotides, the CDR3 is TGTGCCAGCAGCTCACAGGGGATCACTGAAGCTTTCTTT. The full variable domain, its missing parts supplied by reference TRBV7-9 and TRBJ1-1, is DTGVSQNPRHKITKRGQNVTFRCDPISEHNRLYWYRQTLGQGPEFLTYFQNEAQLEKSRLLSDRFSAERPKGSFSTLEIQRTEQGDSAMYLCASSSQGITEAFFGQGTRLTVV.

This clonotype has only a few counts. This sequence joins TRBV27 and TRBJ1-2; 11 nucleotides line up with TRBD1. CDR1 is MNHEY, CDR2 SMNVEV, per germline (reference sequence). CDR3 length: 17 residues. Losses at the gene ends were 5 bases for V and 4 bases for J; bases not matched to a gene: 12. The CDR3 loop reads CASSALDRGRRIYGYTF. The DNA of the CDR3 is TGTGCCAGCAGTGCGTTGGACAGGGGGCGGCGAATCTATGGCTACACCTTC.

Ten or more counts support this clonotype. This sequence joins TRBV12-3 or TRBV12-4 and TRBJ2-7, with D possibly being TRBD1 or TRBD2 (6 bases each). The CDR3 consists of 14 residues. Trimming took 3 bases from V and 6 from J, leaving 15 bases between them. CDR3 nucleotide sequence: TGTGCCAGCAGTTTCGGGACTCAGGGGTTCGAGCAGTACTTC. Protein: CASSFGTQGFEQYF.

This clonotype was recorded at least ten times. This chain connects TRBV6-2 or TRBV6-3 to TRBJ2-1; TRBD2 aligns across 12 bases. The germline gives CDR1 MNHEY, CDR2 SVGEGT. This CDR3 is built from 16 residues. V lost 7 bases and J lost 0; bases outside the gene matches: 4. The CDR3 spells CASTMTSGSSYNEQFF. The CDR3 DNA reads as TGTGCCAGCACTATGACTAGCGGGAGCTCCTACAATGAGCAGTTCTTC.

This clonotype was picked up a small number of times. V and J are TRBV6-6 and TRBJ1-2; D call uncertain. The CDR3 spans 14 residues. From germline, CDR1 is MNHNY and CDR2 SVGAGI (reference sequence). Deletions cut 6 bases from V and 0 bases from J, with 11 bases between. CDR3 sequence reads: CASSPTRPNYGYTF. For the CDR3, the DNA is TGTGCCAGCAGCCCGACACGACCTAACTATGGCTACACCTTC.

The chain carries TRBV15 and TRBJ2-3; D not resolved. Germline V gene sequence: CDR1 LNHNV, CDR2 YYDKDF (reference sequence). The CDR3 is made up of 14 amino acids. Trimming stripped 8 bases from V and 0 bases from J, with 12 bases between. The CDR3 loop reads CATQEGRSTDTQYF. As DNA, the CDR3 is TGTGCCACCCAAGAAGGTCGGAGCACAGATACGCAGTATTTT.

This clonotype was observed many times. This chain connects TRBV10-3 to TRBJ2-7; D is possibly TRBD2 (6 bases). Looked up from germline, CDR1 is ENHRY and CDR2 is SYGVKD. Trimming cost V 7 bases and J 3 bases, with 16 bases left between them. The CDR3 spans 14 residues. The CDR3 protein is CAITTGTAGYEQYF. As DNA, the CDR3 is TGTGCCATCACCACCGGGACTGCAGGCTACGAGCAGTACTTC.

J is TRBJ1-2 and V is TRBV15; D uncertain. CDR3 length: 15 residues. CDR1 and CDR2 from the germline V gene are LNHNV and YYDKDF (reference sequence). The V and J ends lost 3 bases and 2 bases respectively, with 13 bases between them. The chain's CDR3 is CATSRDVRGNYGYTF. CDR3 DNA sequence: TGTGCCACCAGCAGGGACGTCCGGGGAAACTATGGCTACACCTTC.

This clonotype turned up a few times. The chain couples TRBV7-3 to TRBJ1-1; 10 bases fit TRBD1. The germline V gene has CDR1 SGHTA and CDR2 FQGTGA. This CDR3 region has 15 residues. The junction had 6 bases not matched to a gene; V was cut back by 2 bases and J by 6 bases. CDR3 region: CASSLGQGGMAEAFF. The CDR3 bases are TGTGCCAGCAGCTTAGGACAGGGGGGTATGGCTGAAGCTTTCTTT.

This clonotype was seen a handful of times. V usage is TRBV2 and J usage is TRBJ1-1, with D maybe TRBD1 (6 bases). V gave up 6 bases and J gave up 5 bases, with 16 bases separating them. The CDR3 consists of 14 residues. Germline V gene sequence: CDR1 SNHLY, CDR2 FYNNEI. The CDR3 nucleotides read TGTGCCAGCAGCCTGTCGCGGGGGCTTACTGAAGCTTTCTTT. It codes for CASSLSRGLTEAFF.

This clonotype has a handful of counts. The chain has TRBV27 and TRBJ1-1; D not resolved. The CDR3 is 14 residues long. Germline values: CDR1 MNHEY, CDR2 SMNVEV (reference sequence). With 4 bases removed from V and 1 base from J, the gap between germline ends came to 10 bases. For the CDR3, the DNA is TGTGCCAGCAGTTCCACCCCTGGGAACACTGAAGCTTTCTTT. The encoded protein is CASSSTPGNTEAFF.

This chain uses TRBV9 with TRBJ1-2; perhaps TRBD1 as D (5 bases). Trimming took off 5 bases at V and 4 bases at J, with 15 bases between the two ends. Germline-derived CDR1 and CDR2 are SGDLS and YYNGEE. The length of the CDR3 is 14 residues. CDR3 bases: TGTGCCAGCAGAACCCGGGGGACTCCCTATGGCTACACCTTC. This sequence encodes CASRTRGTPYGYTF.

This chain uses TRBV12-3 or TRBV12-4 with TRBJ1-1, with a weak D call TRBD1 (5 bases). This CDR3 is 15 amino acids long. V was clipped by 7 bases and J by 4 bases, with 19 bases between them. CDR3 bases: TGTGCCAGCACCAACCCGAGAGGGGCGGGCACTGAAGCTTTCTTT. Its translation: CASTNPRGAGTEAFF.

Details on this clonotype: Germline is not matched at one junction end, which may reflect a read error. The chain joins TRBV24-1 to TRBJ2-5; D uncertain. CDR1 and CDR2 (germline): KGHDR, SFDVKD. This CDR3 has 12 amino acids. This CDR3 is CATSDSGWTRYF. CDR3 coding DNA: TGTGCCACCAGTGATTCCGGATGGACCCGGTACTTC.

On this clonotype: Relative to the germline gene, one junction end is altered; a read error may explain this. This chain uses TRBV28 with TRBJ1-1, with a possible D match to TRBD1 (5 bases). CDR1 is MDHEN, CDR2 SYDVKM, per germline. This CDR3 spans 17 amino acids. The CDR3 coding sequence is TGTGCCAGCAGTCTCGTCGGTGGGGCCTACCAAAACAATGAAGCTTTCTTT. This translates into CASSLVGGAYQNNEAFF.

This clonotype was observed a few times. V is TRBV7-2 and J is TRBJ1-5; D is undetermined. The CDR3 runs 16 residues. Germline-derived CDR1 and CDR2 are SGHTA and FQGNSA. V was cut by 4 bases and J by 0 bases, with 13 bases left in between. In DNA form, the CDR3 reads TGTGCCAGCAGCTATGTTGGTCTGAATAGCAATCAGCCCCAGCATTTT. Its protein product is CASSYVGLNSNQPQHF.

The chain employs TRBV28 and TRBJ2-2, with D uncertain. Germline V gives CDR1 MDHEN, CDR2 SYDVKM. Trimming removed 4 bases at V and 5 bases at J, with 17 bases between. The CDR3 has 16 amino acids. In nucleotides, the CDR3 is TGTGCCAGCAGTTCCTTCGACAAATTCGGGACCGGGGAGCTGTTTTTT. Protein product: CASSSFDKFGTGELFF.

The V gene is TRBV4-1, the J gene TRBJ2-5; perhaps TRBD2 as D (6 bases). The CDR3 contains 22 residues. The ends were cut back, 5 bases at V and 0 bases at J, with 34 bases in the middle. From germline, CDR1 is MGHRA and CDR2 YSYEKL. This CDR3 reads CASSAFVFPSVVAGRYQETQYF. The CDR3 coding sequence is TGCGCCAGCAGCGCATTTGTATTCCCCTCTGTCGTTGCGGGAAGGTACCAAGAGACCCAGTACTTC.

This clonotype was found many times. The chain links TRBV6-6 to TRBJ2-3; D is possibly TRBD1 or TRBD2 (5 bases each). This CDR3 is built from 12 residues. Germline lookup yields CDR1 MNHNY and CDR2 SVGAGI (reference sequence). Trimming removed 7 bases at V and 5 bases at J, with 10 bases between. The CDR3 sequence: CASNWDRDTQYF. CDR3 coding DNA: TGTGCCAGCAACTGGGACCGAGATACGCAGTATTTT.

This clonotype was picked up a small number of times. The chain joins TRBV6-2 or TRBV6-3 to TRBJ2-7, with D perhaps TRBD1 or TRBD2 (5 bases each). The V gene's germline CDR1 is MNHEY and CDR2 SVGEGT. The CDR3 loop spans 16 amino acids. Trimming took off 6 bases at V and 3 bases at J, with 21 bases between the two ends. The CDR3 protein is CASRDPGPGRLYEQYF. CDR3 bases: TGTGCCAGCAGAGACCCGGGACCGGGTCGCCTCTACGAGCAGTACTTC.

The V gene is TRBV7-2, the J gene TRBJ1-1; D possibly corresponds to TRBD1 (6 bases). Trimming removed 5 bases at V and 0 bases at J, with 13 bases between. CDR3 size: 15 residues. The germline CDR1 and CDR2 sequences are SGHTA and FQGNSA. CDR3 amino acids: CASSIQGFLNTEAFF. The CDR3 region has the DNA TGTGCCAGCAGCATACAGGGATTTCTGAACACTGAAGCTTTCTTT.

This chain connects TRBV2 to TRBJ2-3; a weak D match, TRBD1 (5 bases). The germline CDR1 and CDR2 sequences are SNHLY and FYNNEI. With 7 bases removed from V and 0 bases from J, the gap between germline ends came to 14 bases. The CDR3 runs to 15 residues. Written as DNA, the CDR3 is TGTGCCAGCACCTCAGACAGCCGAAGCACAGATACGCAGTATTTT. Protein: CASTSDSRSTDTQYF.

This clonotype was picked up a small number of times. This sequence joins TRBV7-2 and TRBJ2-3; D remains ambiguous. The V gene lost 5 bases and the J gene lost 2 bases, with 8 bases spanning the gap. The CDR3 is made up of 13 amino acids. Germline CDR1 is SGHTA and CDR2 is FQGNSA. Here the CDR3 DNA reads TGTGCCAGCAGCGAAACTTACACAGATACGCAGTATTTT. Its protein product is CASSETYTDTQYF.